These 27 T cell receptor beta chains originate from one sample sequenced in a study of blood T cell repertoires in COVID-19. Sequenced by immunoSEQ multiplex PCR; TCRdb stores in-frame clones only, minus some. The data contain some 48,000 clones, 85% to 95% of them singletons. The sequenced sample was peripheral blood. Receptors were obtained from a man in his fifties or sixties with COVID-19, enrolled during active disease.

The chain links TRBV5-5 to TRBJ1-1, with TRBD1 matching over 8 bases. CDR1 is SGHKS, CDR2 YYEKEE, per germline (reference sequence). Germline trimming cut 0 bases from V and 3 bases from J; bases unmatched to any gene: 10. The CDR3 totals 17 residues. The CDR3 loop is CASSLAAGGGLDTEAFF. In DNA form, the CDR3 reads TGTGCCAGCAGCTTGGCGGCAGGGGGCGGACTGGACACTGAAGCTTTCTTT. Looking up the rest from reference TRBV5-5 and TRBJ1-1 gives the full variable domain: DAGVTQSPTHLIKTRGQQVTLRCSPISGHKSVSWYQQVLGQGPQFIFQYYEKEERGRGNFPDRFSARQFPNYSSELNVNALLLGDSALYLCASSLAAGGGLDTEAFFGQGTRLTVV.

This clone was detected only once. The chain employs TRBV6-6 and TRBJ2-3; 7 nucleotides match TRBD2. This CDR3 is built from 16 residues. V shed 2 bases and J 0 bases; nucleotides not matched to a gene: 5. CDR1 and CDR2 from the germline V gene are MNHNY and SVGAGI (reference sequence). This CDR3 is CASSYRSGASTDTQYF. CDR3 bases: TGTGCCAGCAGTTACCGAAGCGGGGCAAGCACAGATACGCAGTATTTT.

The chain employs TRBV2 and TRBJ1-6, with TRBD1 identical over 10 bases. Per germline, CDR1 SNHLY and CDR2 FYNNEI. V lost 7 bases to trimming and J lost 8 bases; unmatched junction nucleotides: 2. The CDR3 runs to 13 residues. CDR3 sequence reads: CASTGTGDSPLHF. Here the CDR3 DNA reads TGTGCCAGCACGGGGACAGGGGATTCACCCCTCCACTTT.

The chain combines TRBV10-3 with TRBJ1-2; no clear D. Germline V CDR1 and CDR2: ENHRY, SYGVKD. This CDR3 is built from 14 residues. Trimming took off 4 bases at V and 1 base at J, with 10 bases between the two ends. CDR3 bases: TGTGCCATCAGTGGAGGGAATCTTAACTATGGCTACACCTTC. Protein: CAISGGNLNYGYTF.

The chain couples TRBV25-1 to TRBJ2-7; D uncertain. The CDR3 has 15 amino acids. The V gene's germline CDR1 is MGHDK and CDR2 SYGVNS. V lost 3 bases and J 2 bases, leaving 14 bases between the germline ends. The DNA for the CDR3 is TGTGCCAGCAGTGACGTCAAAGCGAGCCCCTACGAGCAGTACTTC. Translation gives CASSDVKASPYEQYF.

The chain links TRBV5-4 to TRBJ1-2; D perhaps matches TRBD1 (6 bases). Germline V gives CDR1 SGHNT, CDR2 YYREEE (reference sequence). The CDR3 is 15 amino acids. V lost 0 bases and J 4 bases, leaving 13 bases between the germline ends. The CDR3 protein is CASSLAQGIGYGYTF. The CDR3 DNA is TGTGCCAGCAGCTTGGCTCAGGGGATAGGCTATGGCTACACCTTC.

The chain couples TRBV5-6 to TRBJ1-2; D unclear. Germline V gene data show CDR1 as SGHDT and CDR2 as YYEEEE. V was cut by 4 bases and J by 5 bases, with 9 bases left in between. There are 12 residues in the CDR3. The DNA of the CDR3 is TGTGCCAGCAGCCTGGGCGTATATGGCTACACCTTC. Encoded protein: CASSLGVYGYTF.

The rearrangement links TRBV14 to TRBJ2-3; D possibly corresponds to TRBD2 (6 bases). This CDR3 is built from 16 residues. V was cut by 3 bases and J by 4 bases, with 17 bases left in between. Looked up from germline, CDR1 is SGHDN and CDR2 is FVKESK. The CDR3 here is CASSQGTSRPPDTQYF. The CDR3 region has the DNA TGTGCCAGCAGCCAGGGTACTAGCCGACCCCCAGATACGCAGTATTTT.

The chain has TRBV2 and TRBJ2-2; the match to TRBD2 covers 8 bases. Per the germline V gene, CDR1 is SNHLY and CDR2 is FYNNEI. This CDR3 comprises 13 residues. V was pared by 7 bases and J by 6 bases, with 4 bases of the junction left unmatched. The DNA of the CDR3 is TGTGCCAGCAAGCGGGAGCTAGCCGGGGAGCTGTTTTTT. Amino acids: CASKRELAGELFF.

The chain is built from TRBV18 and TRBJ1-1, with unresolved D. This CDR3 has 14 amino acids. Germline CDR1 reads KGHSH; CDR2 reads LQKENI. With 3 bases removed from V and 1 base from J, the gap between germline ends came to 9 bases. CDR3 in DNA: TGTGCCAGCTCACCGGCCAGGTCGAACACTGAAGCTTTCTTT. Its translation: CASSPARSNTEAFF.

The gene calls are TRBV3-1 (or the pseudogene TRBV3-2) and TRBJ2-1; 9 bases are shared with TRBD1. CDR3 length: 17 residues. The V gene end was trimmed by 4 bases and the J gene end by 7 bases; junction bases not matched to a gene: 14. Looked up from germline, CDR1 is LGHDT and CDR2 is YNNKEL (reference sequence). The CDR3 loop reads CASSRTGGAEGVNEQFF. The CDR3 nucleotides read TGTGCCAGCAGCCGAACAGGGGGCGCGGAGGGGGTAAATGAGCAGTTCTTC.

In its sample, this clone was seen once. The gene calls are TRBV18 and TRBJ2-1; 10 bases map to TRBD2. V lost 6 bases, J lost 10 bases, and 15 bases stayed unmatched. The length of the CDR3 is 16 residues. CDR1 KGHSH and CDR2 LQKENI come from the germline V gene. The CDR3: CASSGTSGLADKEQFF. The CDR3 DNA reads as TGTGCCAGCTCGGGAACTAGCGGACTAGCGGATAAGGAGCAGTTCTTC.

This clone was found a few times. The V call is TRBV3-1 (or the pseudogene TRBV3-2), the J call TRBJ2-7; the D gene is possibly TRBD1 (5 bases). Trimming removed 1 base at V and 1 base at J, with 8 bases between. The CDR3 is 14 amino acids. CDR1 is LGHDT and CDR2 is YNNKEL in the germline V gene (reference sequence). CDR3 protein: CASSQAAGSYEQYF. The CDR3 DNA reads TGTGCCAGCAGCCAAGCGGCAGGGTCCTACGAGCAGTACTTC.

This chain connects TRBV7-9 to TRBJ2-7; D is ambiguous. Germline values: CDR1 SEHNR, CDR2 FQNEAQ (reference sequence). CDR3 size: 14 residues. Trimming removed 5 bases from V and 5 bases from J, with 16 bases in between. CDR3 loop: CASSTYPVAHEQYF. The CDR3 nucleotides are TGTGCCAGCAGCACCTATCCGGTAGCCCACGAGCAGTACTTC.

The V gene is TRBV5-1, the J gene TRBJ2-2, with 12 bases fitting TRBD2. With V trimmed by 4 bases and J by 7 bases, 5 bases remained unmatched. Germline CDR1 and CDR2: SGHRS and YFSETQ. This CDR3 has 15 residues. The CDR3 sequence is CASSPSGGAFGELFF. The CDR3 DNA reads TGCGCCAGCAGCCCTAGCGGGGGGGCATTCGGGGAGCTGTTTTTT. Together with reference TRBV5-1 and TRBJ2-2, the CDR3 gives the full variable domain: KAGVTQTPRYLIKTRGQQVTLSCSPISGHRSVSWYQQTPGQGLQFLFEYFSETQRNKGNFPGRFSGRQFSNSRSEMNVSTLELGDSALYLCASSPSGGAFGELFFGEGSRLTVL.

The genes are TRBV5-4 and TRBJ2-7; D is undetermined. CDR3 length: 14 amino acids. The V and J ends lost 1 base and 2 bases respectively, with 10 bases between them. Per the germline V gene, CDR1 is SGHNT and CDR2 is YYREEE (reference sequence). CDR3 loop: CASSLNGGAYEQYF. For the CDR3, the DNA is TGTGCCAGCAGCTTGAATGGCGGAGCCTACGAGCAGTACTTC.

The chain recombines TRBV5-4 with TRBJ1-5; D not resolved. The V and J ends lost 4 bases and 3 bases respectively, with 8 bases between them. This CDR3 is built from 13 residues. Looked up from germline, CDR1 is SGHNT and CDR2 is YYREEE (reference sequence). This CDR3 reads CASSQDFNQPQHF. The CDR3 region has the DNA TGTGCCAGCAGCCAGGACTTCAATCAGCCCCAGCATTTT.

This clone is a singleton in its sample. J is TRBJ1-1 and V is TRBV19; perhaps TRBD1 as D (5 bases). This CDR3 contains 13 residues. Germline V gene data show CDR1 as LNHDA and CDR2 as SQIVND (reference sequence). The V end was cut by 6 bases, the J end by 1 base, with 9 bases between. Here the CDR3 DNA reads TGTGCCAGTAGGACACAGGCGAACACTGAAGCTTTCTTT. Protein sequence: CASRTQANTEAFF.

The gene calls are TRBV7-2 and TRBJ1-2, with D possibly TRBD1 on 6 matching bases. Trimming removed 3 bases from V and 2 bases from J, with 7 bases in between. This CDR3 is built from 13 residues. Germline CDR1 and CDR2: SGHTA and FQGNSA. The CDR3 loop reads CASSFGQNYGYTF. CDR3 DNA: TGTGCCAGCAGCTTTGGACAGAACTATGGCTACACCTTC.

The J gene is TRBJ2-3, the V gene TRBV7-2; 8 bases fit TRBD2. Germline CDR1 reads SGHTA; CDR2 reads FQGNSA. Trimming removed 1 base from V and 6 bases from J; junction bases left unmatched: 3. The CDR3 has 14 residues. The CDR3 DNA follows: TGTGCCAGCAGCTTAGGAGCGGGGGTGGATACGCAGTATTTT. Translating it yields CASSLGAGVDTQYF. Combining the CDR3 with reference TRBV7-2 and TRBJ2-3 gives the whole variable domain GAGVSQSPSNKVTEKGKDVELRCDPISGHTALYWYRQSLGQGLEFLIYFQGNSAPDKSGLPSDRFSAERTGGSVSTLTIQRTQQEDSAVYLCASSLGAGVDTQYFGPGTRLTVL.

V usage is TRBV25-1 and J usage is TRBJ1-2; TRBD1 agrees at 8 bases. CDR1 is MGHDK and CDR2 is SYGVNS in the germline V gene. The V gene end was trimmed by 7 bases and the J gene end by 7 bases; junction bases not matched to a gene: 8. The CDR3 extends over 13 amino acids. The CDR3 nucleotides are TGTGCCAGCACAGTCGGGACAGGAGGTGGCTACACCTTC. It encodes CASTVGTGGGYTF.

This rearrangement joins TRBV6-5 to TRBJ2-3; D is unresolved. The germline V and J ends were trimmed by 8 bases and 3 bases, with 6 bases remaining between them. The V gene's germline CDR1 is MNHEY and CDR2 SVGAGI. This CDR3 is 11 amino acids long. Written as DNA, the CDR3 is TGTGCCAGCGCCAGAACAGATACGCAGTATTTT. It codes for CASARTDTQYF.

The chain links TRBV2 to TRBJ2-3, with 7 bases aligning to TRBD2. The CDR3 contains 13 residues. The V segment lost 11 bases and the J segment 2 bases; nucleotides outside the gene matches: 7. Germline CDR1 reads SNHLY; CDR2 reads FYNNEI. DNA of the CDR3: TGTGCCGGAAAGCGGGACTACACAGATACGCAGTATTTT. Its translation: CAGKRDYTDTQYF.

This CDR3 is CASISIGVQGTEAFF. The CDR3 region has the DNA TGTGCCAGTATATCAATAGGGGTTCAGGGCACTGAAGCTTTCTTT. V and J are TRBV19 and TRBJ1-1; D is perhaps TRBD1 (5 bases). V was shortened by 7 bases and J by 4 bases, with 19 bases between the two germline ends. From germline, CDR1 is LNHDA and CDR2 SQIVND (reference sequence). This CDR3 region has 15 residues.

V gene TRBV9 combines with J gene TRBJ1-6; 11 nucleotides align to TRBD1. The trim removed 3 bases at V and 9 bases at J, leaving 2 bases unmatched. CDR3 length: 14 residues. In germline, CDR1 is SGDLS, CDR2 YYNGEE. DNA for the CDR3: TGTGCCAGCAGCGCTGGGACAGGGGGTTCACCCCTCCACTTT. It translates to CASSAGTGGSPLHF.

V usage is TRBV5-8 and J usage is TRBJ1-2; 7 bases are a match to TRBD1. CDR1 is SGHTS, CDR2 YDEGEE, per germline. Unmatched junction bases numbered 11, after V lost 9 bases and J lost 3 bases. This CDR3 contains 14 residues. This CDR3 is CATPGGEGYYGYTF. CDR3 DNA sequence: TGTGCCACCCCAGGGGGAGAGGGATACTATGGCTACACCTTC.

This chain joins TRBV4-1 and TRBJ2-3; TRBD2 aligns across 7 bases. Germline V lookup: CDR1 MGHRA, CDR2 YSYEKL. CDR3 length equals 12 residues. The V gene end was trimmed by 1 base and the J gene end by 11 bases; junction bases not matched to a gene: 3. CDR3 sequence (DNA): TGCGCCAGCAGCCAAGGGAGCGGGGAGCAGTATTTT. Its protein is CASSQGSGEQYF.